The clone carrying this TCR beta chain was seen many times. Antigen: not known. This entry is derived from a study of breast tumors, draining lymph nodes, adjacent tissues. The lymph nodes were axillary draining lymph nodes from breast cancer patients. Study-level results: Luminal-like breast cancer showed significantly greater tumor-nontumor repertoire similarity than basal-like breast cancer did. Findings are consistent with lymph node origin and intratumoral expansion of most tumor T cells.

TCRdb re-analysed the multiplex PCR reads in MiXCR, keeping a single row per CDR3 protein. The sample includes roughly 260,000 distinct CDR3 sequences, 30% to 35% seen only once; the top ten take around 1%. CDR3 size: 15 residues. Germline V CDR1 and CDR2: MNHNY, SVGAGI (reference sequence). Trimming stripped 7 bases from V and 2 bases from J, with 15 bases between. The chain carries TRBV6-6 and TRBJ1-5, with D possibly being TRBD1 (5 bases). This clonotype originated in a female donor with breast cancer. Some clones in this sample may be carry-over from other donors' samples. The specimen was axillary lymph node tissue. This CDR3 reads CASTVSGQGNQPQHF. DNA for the CDR3: TGTGCCAGCACCGTGTCGGGGCAGGGCAATCAGCCCCAGCATTTT.